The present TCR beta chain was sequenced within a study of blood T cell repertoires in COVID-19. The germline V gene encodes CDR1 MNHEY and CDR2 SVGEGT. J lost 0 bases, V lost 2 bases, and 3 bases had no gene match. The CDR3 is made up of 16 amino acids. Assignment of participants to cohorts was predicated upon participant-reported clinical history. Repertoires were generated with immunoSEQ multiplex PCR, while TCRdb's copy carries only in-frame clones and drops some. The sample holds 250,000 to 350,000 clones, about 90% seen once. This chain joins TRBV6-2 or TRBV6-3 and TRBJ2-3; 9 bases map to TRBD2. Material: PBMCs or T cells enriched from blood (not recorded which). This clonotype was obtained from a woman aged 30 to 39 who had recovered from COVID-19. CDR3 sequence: CASSYGAGGSTDTQYF. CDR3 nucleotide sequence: TGTGCCAGCAGTTACGGGGCGGGGGGGAGCACAGATACGCAGTATTTT.